The present entry profiles one T cell receptor beta chain with its context. A single count supports this clone. The clone's antigen remains unknown. One base away there is no much larger clone; base qualities are not given. The data belong to a study of T cell changes during pregnancy in multiple sclerosis (dated by TCRdb to the late 2010s). For the wider study: Changes in the T cell repertoire over the course of pregnancy were examined in this study in women with multiple sclerosis.

The library relied on the immunoSEQ multiplex PCR assay. Entries here come from immuneACCESS through TCRdb and include only in-frame sequences with V and J called. Some clones fail to appear in such tables; in the studies checked, an unresolved V gene covers under half of the shortfall, and the cause of the remainder is unknown. This sample holds about 75,000 clones; around 92% were observed only once. The ten most abundant clones make up roughly 1% of the sample. CDR3 length: 13 amino acids, cysteine to phenylalanine. Here the CDR3 DNA is all that survives: 39 bases in frame from base 1. Cut back by 7 bases and 0 bases, the V and J ends lie 12 bases apart. CDR1 SQVTM and CDR2 ANQGSEA are derived from the germline V gene.

The TCR originated in a female donor in good health, enrolled as a control in a pregnancy study. Recombination joined TRBV29-1 with TRBJ1-1, with no reliable assignment of the D segment. Sequences were derived from peripheral blood, sampled in the first trimester of pregnancy. The sequence in DNA is TGCAGCGCTCGAGGAATTATGAACACTGAAGCTTTCTTT. Its protein reads: CSARGIMNTEAFF.